This T cell receptor (beta chain) is from a study of CD8 T cells in Susac syndrome. About the study: Patients with Susac syndrome were therapy-naive, treated with corticosteroids, or treated with intravenous immunoglobulin alone when blood was collected.

Deletions cut 0 bases from V and 8 bases from J, with 10 bases between. The CDR3 length is 13 residues. Germline CDR1 and CDR2: MNHEY and SMNVEV (reference sequence). A remark on this clonotype: No antigen is known for it.

When the RNA was reverse transcribed, random hexamers were used with an input of roughly 0.5 to 1 ug. TCRdb reanalysed the immunoSEQ multiplex PCR reads using MiXCR and keeps one entry per CDR3 protein. In the table there are more than 80,000 distinct CDR3 sequences, approximately 95% of which are singletons. TEMRA cells were enriched by FACS, and CD4+ and CD8+ T cells were negatively isolated. Study-wide results and limits: In TEMRA cells and active patients, CD8+ clonal expansion in Susac reached its peak. TCR sequencing and HLA analysis covered a relatively small number of individuals.

V is TRBV27 and J is TRBJ1-2; TRBD1 is a possible D gene (6 bases). The sample was CD8+ T cells from PBMCs. The TCR comes from a human donor with Susac syndrome. As DNA, the CDR3 is TGTGCCAGCAGTTTATCGGCAGGGGTCGGCTACACCTTC. Its translation: CASSLSAGVGYTF.